The sequence of this T cell receptor beta chain was determined in a study of shared clonotypes between healthy human individuals. Generated by immunoSEQ multiplex PCR, the TCRdb table keeps only in-frame clones and is missing some. The sample holds about 2 million clones, less than 95% seen once. CD45RO negativity and positive selection for CCR7 defined naive CD8 cells, a population that excluded terminally differentiated effector memory CD45RA+ cells. This CDR3 spans 13 amino acids. Between the trimmed V and J ends, which lost 3 bases and 8 bases, there was a span of 13 bases. Germline lookup yields CDR1 MNHNY and CDR2 SVGAGI (reference sequence). In the case of this clone: Antigen: not known.

Findings and caveats of the study: Non-shared clonotypes were found to have lower generation probabilities than the clonotypes that were shared by all four of the sorted-subset donors. Clonotype sharing among donors was expected to depend on sequencing depth.

The sample comprised naive CD8+ T cells sorted from blood. V is TRBV6-6 and J is TRBJ1-2; D unresolved. The sequence came from a man younger than 35 in good health. The CDR3: CASSYIRVDGYTF. The CDR3 region has the DNA TGTGCCAGCAGTTATATTAGGGTTGACGGCTACACCTTC.